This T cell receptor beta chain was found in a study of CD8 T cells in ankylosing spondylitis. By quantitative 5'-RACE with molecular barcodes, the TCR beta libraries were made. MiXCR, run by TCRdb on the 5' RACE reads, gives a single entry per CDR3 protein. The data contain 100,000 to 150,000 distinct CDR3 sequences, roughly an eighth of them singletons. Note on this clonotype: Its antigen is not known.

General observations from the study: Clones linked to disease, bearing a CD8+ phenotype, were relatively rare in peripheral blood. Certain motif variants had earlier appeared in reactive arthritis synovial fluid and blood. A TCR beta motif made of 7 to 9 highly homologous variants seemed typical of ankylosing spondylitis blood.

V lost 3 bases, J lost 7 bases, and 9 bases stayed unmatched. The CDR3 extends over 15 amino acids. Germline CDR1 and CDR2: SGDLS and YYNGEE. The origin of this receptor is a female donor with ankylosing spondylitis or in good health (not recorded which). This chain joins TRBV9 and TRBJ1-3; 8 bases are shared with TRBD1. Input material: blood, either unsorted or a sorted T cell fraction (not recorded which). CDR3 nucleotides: TGTGCCAGCAGCGAGAGGACAGGGAATAGGAACACCATATATTTT. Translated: CASSERTGNRNTIYF.